This T cell receptor (beta chain) was observed in a study of yellow fever vaccine responses in identical twins. TCRdb recomputed calls from the RT-PCR reads with MiXCR, one row per CDR3 protein. The sample shows roughly 36,000 distinct CDR3 sequences, 45% to 65% of them seen only once. This CDR3 region has 13 residues. V lost 2 bases and J lost 7, with 12 bases in between. Germline CDR1 SGHVS, CDR2 FNYEAQ. The sample was T cells from blood (PBMCs), unsorted or a sorted subset (not recorded which), taken before or after yellow fever vaccination (not recorded which). The clonotype originates from a woman under 30 who received the yellow fever vaccine. The rearrangement joins TRBV7-6 to TRBJ2-7; TRBD1 is a possible D gene (5 bases). CDR3 loop: CASSLSAAGEQYF. The DNA for the CDR3 is TGTGCCAGCAGCTTATCAGCAGCAGGGGAGCAGTACTTC.